This T cell receptor (beta chain) was documented in a study of CD8+CD57+ T cells in acquired aplastic anemia. General study results and limits: It was found that roughly 31 CD8+ CDR3 sequences were shared between patients and controls.

Patients sequenced had flow cytometry evidence of CD8+CD57+ cell expansion. Severe acquired aplastic anemia was present in every patient. Investigators profiled TCR beta VDJ and CDR3 from genomic DNA template. One entry per CDR3 protein, called by TCRdb with MiXCR from the reads. The sample has fewer than 250,000 distinct CDR3 sequences, approximately 50% seen once. Trimming stripped 3 bases from V and 6 bases from J, with 12 bases between. The CDR3 spans 14 residues. Germline loops: CDR1 MGHDK, CDR2 SYGVNS. On this clonotype itself: Its matching antigen is unknown.

The V gene is TRBV25-1, the J gene TRBJ2-1, with D perhaps TRBD1 or TRBD2 (5 bases each). This clonotype was obtained from a human donor with aplastic anemia. Sequenced material: sorted CD4+, CD8+, or CD8+CD57+ T cells (not recorded which) from PBMCs. CDR3 in DNA: TGTGCCAGCAGTGATTGGGGACGGAGCAATGAGCAGTTCTTC. Translating gives CASSDWGRSNEQFF.